This is a list of T cell receptor beta chains from one sample in a study of shared T cell receptors in the human thymus. Only in-frame clones appear in the TCRdb table, and some are missing; sequencing was by immunoSEQ multiplex PCR. The table has 640,000 or so clones, around 87% seen once; the top ten hold under 0.01%. These data were also reused for a study on human thymus T cells.

The sequenced sample was thymocytes. Receptor source: a boy in the first two years of life with a congenital heart defect. Each CDR3 is given with its conserved first and last residue. The D gene is left open where the match is weak. Rows may omit the clone size; those that give it use once, few, many or a size class.

CDR3 length	J gene	D gene	V gene	clone size	CDR3 DNA	CDR3 protein
20	TRBJ2-1	TRBD2	TRBV19	once	TGTGCCAGTAGTATTGGGTCTAGCGGGGGGCCGAGTAGCTCCTACAATGAGCAGTTCTTC	CASSIGSSGGPSSSYNEQFF
18	TRBJ1-1	.	TRBV5-4	once	TGTGCCAGCAGCGCAAAAACACAGCGGAACCAGCGGAACACTGAAGCTTTCTTT	CASSAKTQRNQRNTEAFF
18	TRBJ2-7	.	TRBV27	.	TGTGCCAGCAGTTTATCGTGGGGGGAACACAGAATTTCCTACGAGCAGTACTTC	CASSLSWGEHRISYEQYF
15	TRBJ1-1	.	TRBV27	.	TGTGCCAGCAGTGATCGGGACACCCCGTTTACTGAAGCTTTCTTT	CASSDRDTPFTEAFF
19	TRBJ2-7	.	TRBV2	.	TGTGCCAGCAGTGTCGGGTTCTCGTCTTGGGACAATATCTCCTACGAGCAGTACTTC	CASSVGFSSWDNISYEQYF
21	TRBJ2-1	TRBD2	TRBV4-3	.	TGCGCCAGCAGCCCACATCGGATAGCGGGAGAGTCCCAGAGCTCCTACAATGAGCAGTTCTTC	CASSPHRIAGESQSSYNEQFF
12	TRBJ2-7	.	TRBV14	.	TGTGCCAGCAGCCACAAAGCTGGCGAGCAGTACTTC	CASSHKAGEQYF
15	TRBJ1-2	TRBD1	TRBV7-9	.	TGTGCCAGCAGCCACACGGGACAGATTCCCTATGGCTACACCTTC	CASSHTGQIPYGYTF
15	TRBJ1-6	.	TRBV11-2	.	TGTGCCAGCAGCTTACAGGCCGAGGGTAATTCACCCCTCCACTTT	CASSLQAEGNSPLHF
16	TRBJ2-7	.	TRBV6-5	once	TGTGCCAGCAGTTACTCCCCAGGGCCAAGCTCCTACGAGCAGTACTTC	CASSYSPGPSSYEQYF
15	TRBJ2-7	TRBD1	TRBV14	.	TGTGCCAGCAGCCAACCCGGGACAGGGGCCTACGAGCAGTACTTC	CASSQPGTGAYEQYF
13	TRBJ2-2	.	TRBV6-5	.	TGTGCCAGCAGTTTAACGGGGACCGGGGAGCTGTTTTTT	CASSLTGTGELFF
15	TRBJ2-2	.	TRBV27	.	TGTGCCAGCATCGGGGGACAGAGCCGAACCGGGGAGCTGTTTTTT	CASIGGQSRTGELFF
18	TRBJ2-7	TRBD2	TRBV2	once	TGTGCCAGCACCTCAAAGAGGACTAGCGGGAGGGCCTCCTACGAGCAGTACTTC	CASTSKRTSGRASYEQYF
15	TRBJ1-1	.	TRBV25-1	once	TGTGCCAGCAGTTCCCGACAGGAAATGAACACTGAAGCTTTCTTT	CASSSRQEMNTEAFF
13	TRBJ2-7	TRBD1	TRBV6-6	.	TGTGCCAGCCGGGACAGCCTAACCTACGAGCAGTACTTC	CASRDSLTYEQYF
17	TRBJ1-5	TRBD1	TRBV4-1	.	TGCGCCAGCAGCCCCCCACCGGGACAGGGGCTAGGGCAGCCCCAGCATTTT	CASSPPPGQGLGQPQHF
13	TRBJ2-7	.	TRBV5-4	.	TGTGCCAGCAGCTTCGGCGGTACGTGGGAGCAGTACTTC	CASSFGGTWEQYF
14	TRBJ2-2	TRBD1	TRBV6-5	.	TGTGCCAGCAGTAAGACAGGGATGGGTAGGGAGCTGTTTTTT	CASSKTGMGRELFF
16	TRBJ2-1	.	TRBV7-9	.	TGTGCCAGCAGCTCCCCACGGGTCCTCTCCTACAATGAGCAGTTCTTC	CASSSPRVLSYNEQFF
15	TRBJ2-7	.	TRBV30	.	TGTGCCTGGAGACTCCGGGGGGCCCCGGGTTACGAGCAGTACTTC	CAWRLRGAPGYEQYF
14	TRBJ1-1	TRBD1	TRBV7-2	.	TGTGCCAGCAGCCAAGACAGGGGGAACACTGAAGCTTTCTTT	CASSQDRGNTEAFF
15	TRBJ2-7	.	TRBV6-1	.	TGTGCCAGCAGTGAAGGGACACAGCCAACCTACGAGCAGTACTTC	CASSEGTQPTYEQYF
13	TRBJ2-7	.	TRBV2	.	TGTGCCAGCACAAAGACAGAAACCTACGAGCAGTACTTC	CASTKTETYEQYF